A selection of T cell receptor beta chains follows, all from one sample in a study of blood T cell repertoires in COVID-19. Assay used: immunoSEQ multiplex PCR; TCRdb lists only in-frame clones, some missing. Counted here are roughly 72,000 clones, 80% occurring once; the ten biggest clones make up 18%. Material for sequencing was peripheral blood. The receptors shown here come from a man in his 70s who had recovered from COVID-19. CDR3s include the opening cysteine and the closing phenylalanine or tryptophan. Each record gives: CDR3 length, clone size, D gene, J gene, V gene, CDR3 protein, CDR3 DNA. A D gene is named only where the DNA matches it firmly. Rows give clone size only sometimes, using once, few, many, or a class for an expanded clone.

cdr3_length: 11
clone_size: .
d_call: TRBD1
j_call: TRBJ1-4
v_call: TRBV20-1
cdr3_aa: CSAMDRGELFF
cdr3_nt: TGCAGTGCCATGGACAGGGGAGAACTGTTTTTT

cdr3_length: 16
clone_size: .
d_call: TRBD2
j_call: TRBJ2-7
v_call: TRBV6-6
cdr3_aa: CASSYSTSGSTYEQYF
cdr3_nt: TGTGCCAGCAGTTACTCGACTAGCGGGAGTACCTACGAGCAGTACTTC

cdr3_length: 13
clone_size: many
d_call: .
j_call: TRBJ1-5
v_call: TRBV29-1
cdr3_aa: CSVSTAFNQPQHF
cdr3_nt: TGCAGCGTTTCGACAGCCTTTAATCAGCCCCAGCATTTT

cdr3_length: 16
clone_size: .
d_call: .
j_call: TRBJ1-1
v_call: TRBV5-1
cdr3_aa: CASSPNLRGLNTEAFF
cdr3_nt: TGCGCCAGCAGCCCAAATCTCAGGGGTCTGAACACTGAAGCTTTCTTT

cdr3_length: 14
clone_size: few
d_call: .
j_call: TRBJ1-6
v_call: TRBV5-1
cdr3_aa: CASSLPGRGSPLHF
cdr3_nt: TGCGCCAGCAGCCTCCCAGGGAGGGGTTCACCCCTCCACTTT

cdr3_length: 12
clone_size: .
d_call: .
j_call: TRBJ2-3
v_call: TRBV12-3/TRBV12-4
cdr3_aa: CASSGRTDTQYF
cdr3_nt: TGTGCATCTTCAGGCCGCACAGATACGCAGTATTTT

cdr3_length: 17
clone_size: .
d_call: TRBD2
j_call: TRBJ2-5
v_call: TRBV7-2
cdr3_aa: CASSLIGTSGALETQYF
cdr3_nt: TGTGCCAGCAGCTTGATCGGGACTAGCGGGGCGTTGGAGACCCAGTACTTC

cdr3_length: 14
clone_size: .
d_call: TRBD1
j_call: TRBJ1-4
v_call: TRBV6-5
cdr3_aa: CASSPGQSNEKLFF
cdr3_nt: TGTGCCAGCAGTCCGGGACAGTCTAATGAAAAACTGTTTTTT

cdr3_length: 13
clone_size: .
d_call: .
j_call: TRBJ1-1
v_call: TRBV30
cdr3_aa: CAWSVNKNTEAFF
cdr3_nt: TGTGCCTGGAGTGTCAACAAGAACACTGAAGCTTTCTTT

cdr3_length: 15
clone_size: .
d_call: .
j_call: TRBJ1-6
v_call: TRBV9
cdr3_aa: CASSSTGDVNSPLHF
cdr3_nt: TGTGCCAGCAGCTCCACGGGGGACGTTAATTCACCCCTCCACTTT

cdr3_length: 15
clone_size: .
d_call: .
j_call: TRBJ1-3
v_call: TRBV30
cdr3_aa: CAWSVPGYSGNTIYF
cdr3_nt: TGTGCCTGGAGTGTACCAGGCTACTCTGGAAACACCATATATTTT

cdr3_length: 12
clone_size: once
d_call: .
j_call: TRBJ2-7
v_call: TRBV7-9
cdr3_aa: CASSVTGYEQYF
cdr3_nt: TGTGCCAGCAGCGTGACAGGTTACGAGCAGTACTTC

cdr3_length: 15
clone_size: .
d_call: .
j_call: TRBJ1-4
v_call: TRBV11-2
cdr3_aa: CASSLGGATNEKLFF
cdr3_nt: TGTGCCAGCAGCTTAGGGGGAGCAACTAATGAAAAACTGTTTTTT

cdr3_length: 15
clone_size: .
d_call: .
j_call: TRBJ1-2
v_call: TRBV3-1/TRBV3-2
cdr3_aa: CASSLGASLGYGYTF
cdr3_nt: TGTGCCAGCAGTCTAGGCGCCTCACTAGGGTATGGCTACACCTTC

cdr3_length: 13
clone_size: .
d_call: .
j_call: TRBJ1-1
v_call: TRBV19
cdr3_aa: CASQRVRDTEAFF
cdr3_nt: TGTGCCAGTCAAAGGGTGAGGGACACTGAAGCTTTCTTT

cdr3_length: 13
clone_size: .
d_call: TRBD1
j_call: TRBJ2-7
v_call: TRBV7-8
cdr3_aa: CASSRTGPYEQYF
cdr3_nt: TGTGCCAGCAGTCGGACAGGACCCTACGAGCAGTACTTC

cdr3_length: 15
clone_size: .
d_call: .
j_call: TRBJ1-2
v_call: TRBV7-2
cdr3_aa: CASSFIGENSYGYTF
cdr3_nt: TGTGCCAGCAGCTTTATCGGGGAAAACTCCTATGGCTACACCTTC

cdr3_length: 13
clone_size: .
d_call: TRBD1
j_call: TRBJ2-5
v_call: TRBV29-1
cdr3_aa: CSVDQGAGETQYF
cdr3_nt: TGCAGCGTTGATCAGGGGGCTGGAGAGACCCAGTACTTC

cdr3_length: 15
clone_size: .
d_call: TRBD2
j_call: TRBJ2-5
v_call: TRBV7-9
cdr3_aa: CASKAASGSQETQYF
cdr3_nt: TGTGCCAGCAAGGCCGCTAGCGGTTCCCAAGAGACCCAGTACTTC

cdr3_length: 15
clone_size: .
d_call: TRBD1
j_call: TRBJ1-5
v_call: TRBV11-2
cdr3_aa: CASSPGQGSNQPQHF
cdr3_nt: TGTGCCAGCAGCCCAGGACAGGGCAGCAATCAGCCCCAGCATTTT

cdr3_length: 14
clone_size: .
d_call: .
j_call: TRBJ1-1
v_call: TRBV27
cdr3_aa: CASSGRDIFTEAFF
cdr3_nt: TGTGCCAGCAGTGGCCGGGACATTTTCACTGAAGCTTTCTTT

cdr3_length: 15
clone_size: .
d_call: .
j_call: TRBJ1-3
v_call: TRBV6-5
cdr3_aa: CASSYVGDSGNTIYF
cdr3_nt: TGTGCCAGCAGTTACGTCGGGGACTCTGGAAACACCATATATTTT

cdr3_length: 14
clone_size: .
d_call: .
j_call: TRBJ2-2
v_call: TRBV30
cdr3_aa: CAWITGSGTGELFF
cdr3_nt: TGTGCCTGGATCACAGGGTCGGGAACCGGGGAGCTGTTTTTT

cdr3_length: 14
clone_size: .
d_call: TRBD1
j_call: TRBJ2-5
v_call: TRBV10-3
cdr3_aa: CAIRAGTEGETQYF
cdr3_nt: TGTGCCATCAGGGCCGGGACAGAAGGAGAGACCCAGTACTTC

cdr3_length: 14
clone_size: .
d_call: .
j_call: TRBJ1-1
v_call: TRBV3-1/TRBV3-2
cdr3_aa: CASSQERMNTEAFF
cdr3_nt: TGTGCCAGCAGCCAAGAGCGGATGAACACTGAAGCTTTCTTT

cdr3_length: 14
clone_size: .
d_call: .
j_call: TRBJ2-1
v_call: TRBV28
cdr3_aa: CASRKWEEGDEQFF
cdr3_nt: TGTGCCAGCAGGAAATGGGAGGAGGGCGATGAGCAGTTCTTC

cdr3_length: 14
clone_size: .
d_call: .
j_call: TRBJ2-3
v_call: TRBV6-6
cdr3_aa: CASSLASSTDTQYF
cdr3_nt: TGTGCCAGCTCACTAGCATCTAGCACAGATACGCAGTATTTT

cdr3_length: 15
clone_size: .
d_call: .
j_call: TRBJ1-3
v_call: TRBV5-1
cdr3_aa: CASSLQASSGNTIYF
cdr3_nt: TGCGCCAGCAGCTTGCAGGCCAGCTCTGGAAACACCATATATTTT

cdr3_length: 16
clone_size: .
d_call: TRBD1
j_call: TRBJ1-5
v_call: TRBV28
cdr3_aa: CASRETGGDVYQPQHF
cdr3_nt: TGTGCCAGCAGGGAGACAGGGGGCGACGTGTATCAGCCCCAGCATTTT

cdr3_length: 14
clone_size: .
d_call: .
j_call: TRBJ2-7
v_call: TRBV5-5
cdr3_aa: CASSLLFSENEQYF
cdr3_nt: TGTGCCAGCAGCTTGTTATTTTCGGAGAACGAGCAGTACTTC